What follows is one T cell receptor beta chain and its context. Its antigen is not known. This entry belongs to a study of shared clonotypes between healthy human individuals. Study as a whole: Plates per donor: three CD4 naive, three CD4 memory, two CD8 naive, one CD8 memory. Study outcomes and limitations: Memory subsets had estimated richness that was generally smaller than that of naive subsets. It was only blood that was sampled, and tissue repertoires likely differ.

Only CD45RO-negative cells positively selected for CCR7 counted as naive CD8 cells, so terminally differentiated effector memory CD45RA+ cells were excluded. Germline assignment: CDR1 SGHDT and CDR2 YYEEEE. The V and J ends lost 4 bases and 1 base respectively, with 9 bases between them. The CDR3 totals 13 residues. Repertoires were generated with immunoSEQ multiplex PCR, while TCRdb's copy carries only in-frame clones and drops some. This sample yields around 2,000,000 clones, of which approximately 94% are seen a single time; roughly 1.2% belongs to the top ten. The sequence was collected from a man younger than 30 in good health. Sample: naive CD8+ T cells sorted from blood. The chain links TRBV5-6 to TRBJ2-7; D unclear. CDR3 region: CASSDVGSYEQYF. The DNA of the CDR3 is TGTGCCAGCAGCGACGTTGGGTCCTACGAGCAGTACTTC. Variable domain in full (rest from reference TRBV5-6 and TRBJ2-7): DAGVTQSPTHLIKTRGQQVTLRCSPKSGHDTVSWYQQALGQGPQFIFQYYEEEERQRGNFPDRFSGHQFPNYSSELNVNALLLGDSALYLCASSDVGSYEQYFGPGTRLTVT.